The present T cell receptor beta chain was sequenced within a study of T-cell reconstitution after alpha-beta-depleted transplantation in children. It was with unique molecular identifiers that the TCRbeta library was prepared. TCRdb re-called the PCR reads with MiXCR, one entry per CDR3 protein. The sample includes around 200,000 distinct CDR3 sequences, around a sixth of them seen just once. The CDR3 is 15 amino acids. Germline-derived CDR1 and CDR2 are SGHTA and FQGNSA. V dropped 4 bases and J dropped 5; count of bases not matched to a gene: 3. The rearrangement joins TRBV7-2 to TRBJ2-3, with 13 bases identical to TRBD2. The TCR was taken from a male patient under 10 years old who had a stem cell transplant for acute lymphoblastic leukemia, so the T cells may come from the graft donor. The sequenced sample was PBMCs, mostly from graft donor cells, obtained 360 days after TCRalphabeta/CD19-depleted stem cell transplant. CDR3: CASSSRTSGGDTQYF. The CDR3 nucleotides are TGTGCCAGCAGCTCGAGGACTAGCGGGGGAGATACGCAGTATTTT. The whole variable domain, filled in from reference TRBV7-2 and TRBJ2-3, reads GAGVSQSPSNKVTEKGKDVELRCDPISGHTALYWYRQSLGQGLEFLIYFQGNSAPDKSGLPSDRFSAERTGGSVSTLTIQRTQQEDSAVYLCASSSRTSGGDTQYFGPGTRLTVL.